This T cell receptor (beta chain) emerged from a study of patients and donors after allogeneic stem cell transplantation. One entry per CDR3 protein results from TCRdb running MiXCR on the RT-PCR reads. The sample lists hundreds of thousands of distinct CDR3 sequences; approximately 16% were seen once. The germline gives CDR1 LGHNA, CDR2 YSLEER. The CDR3 spans 11 residues. The V and J ends lost 4 bases and 10 bases respectively, with 8 bases between them. Sequencing used blood, either unsorted or a sorted T cell fraction (not recorded which). The rearrangement links TRBV4-3 to TRBJ2-1; TRBD1 might be the D (6 bases). This clonotype originated in a human donor who was either an allogeneic HSCT recipient or a stem cell or donor lymphocyte infusion donor (not recorded which). It is not recorded whose cells these are; they may come from a transplant donor. The chain's CDR3 is CASSRGQEQFF. The CDR3 region has the DNA TGCGCCAGCAGCCGGGGGCAAGAGCAGTTCTTC.